This T cell receptor beta chain appears in the sequencing data of a study of T-cell reconstitution after alpha-beta-depleted transplantation in children. Study conclusions and caveats: Reports say that about two months after transplant, the alpha-beta T cells came out of several hundred graft clones that had expanded. Most T-cell counts and diversity one year after the transplant came from T cells that were newly produced. Some patients showed high day-60 TCRbeta diversity, which derived from surviving recipient T cells and thymic progenitors.

Trimming cost V 0 bases and J 2 bases, with 18 bases left between them. The CDR3 runs to 18 residues. Germline CDR1 and CDR2: LNHNV and YYDKDF (reference sequence). Notes on this clonotype: Its target is unknown.

Using unique molecular identifiers, the investigators prepared the TCRbeta library. MiXCR, applied by TCRdb to the PCR reads, yields one record per CDR3 protein. The sample contains 250,000 to 400,000 distinct CDR3 sequences, roughly 25% of which appear only once. The rearrangement uses TRBV15 and TRBJ2-3; D remains unclear. The source is a male patient aged 10 to 17 who had a stem cell transplant for acute lymphoblastic leukemia, so the T cells may come from the graft donor. This material consisted of PBMCs, mostly from graft donor cells, taken 180 days after TCRalphabeta/CD19-depleted stem cell transplant. The CDR3 protein is CATSREPEGRLLTDTQYF. DNA of the CDR3: TGTGCCACCAGCAGAGAACCCGAAGGACGGCTACTCACAGATACGCAGTATTTT.